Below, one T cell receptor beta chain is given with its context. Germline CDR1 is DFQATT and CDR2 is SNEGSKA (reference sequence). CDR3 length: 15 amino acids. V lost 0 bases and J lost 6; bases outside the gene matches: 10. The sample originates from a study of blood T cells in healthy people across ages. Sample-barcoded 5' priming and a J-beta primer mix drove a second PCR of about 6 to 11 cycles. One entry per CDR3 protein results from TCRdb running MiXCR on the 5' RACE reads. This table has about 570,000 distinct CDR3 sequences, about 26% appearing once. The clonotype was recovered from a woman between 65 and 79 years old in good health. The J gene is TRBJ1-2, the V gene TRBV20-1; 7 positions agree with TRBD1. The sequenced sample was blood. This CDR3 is CSARDPGTAPNGYTF. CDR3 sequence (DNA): TGCAGTGCTAGAGATCCCGGGACAGCGCCGAATGGCTACACCTTC.